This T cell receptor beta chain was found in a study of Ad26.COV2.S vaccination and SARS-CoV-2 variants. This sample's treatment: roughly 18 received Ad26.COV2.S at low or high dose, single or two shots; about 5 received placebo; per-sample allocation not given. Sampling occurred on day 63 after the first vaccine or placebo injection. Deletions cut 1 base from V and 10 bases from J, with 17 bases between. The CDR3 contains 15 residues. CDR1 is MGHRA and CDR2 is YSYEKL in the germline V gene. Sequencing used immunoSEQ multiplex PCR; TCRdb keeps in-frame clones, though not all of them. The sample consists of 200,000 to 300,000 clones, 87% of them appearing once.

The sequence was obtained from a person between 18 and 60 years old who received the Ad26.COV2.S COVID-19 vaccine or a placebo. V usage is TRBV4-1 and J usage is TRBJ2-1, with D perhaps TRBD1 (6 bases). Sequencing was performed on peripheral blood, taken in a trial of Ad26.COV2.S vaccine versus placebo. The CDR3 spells CASSQGGGPNGEQFF. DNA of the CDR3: TGCGCCAGCAGCCAAGGAGGGGGTCCCAACGGGGAGCAGTTCTTC.